This T cell receptor (beta chain) stems from a study of shared clonotypes between healthy human individuals. The study enrolled healthy HIV-negative adults without recent acute infections or vaccinations as donors. Every donor was a Caucasian adult from Nashville, Tennessee. The unsorted samples took approximately 98 million PBMCs to get genomic DNA. The team ran DNA from unsorted PBMCs on ten immunoSEQ deep assay plates for sequencing. Here immunoSEQ multiplex PCR was the method, and the copy in TCRdb shows in-frame clones only, minus some. Of a few hundred thousand clones in the sample, approximately 71% were seen once. From germline, CDR1 is SGHTA and CDR2 FQGTGA. Trimming removed 4 bases at V and 4 bases at J, with 16 bases between. The CDR3 covers 16 residues.

The source material was PBMCs. The chain couples TRBV7-3 to TRBJ2-2; maybe TRBD2 (6 bases). This TCR was sampled from a woman aged 40 to 50 in good health. Some clones in this sample may be carry-over from other donors' samples. The CDR3 loop is CASSSMTSRGTGELFF. CDR3 DNA: TGTGCCAGCAGCTCCATGACTAGTCGGGGCACCGGGGAGCTGTTTTTT. Combining the CDR3 with reference TRBV7-3 and TRBJ2-2 gives the whole variable domain GAGVSQTPSNKVTEKGKYVELRCDPISGHTALYWYRQSLGQGPEFLIYFQGTGAADDSGLPNDRFFAVRPEGSVSTLKIQRTERGDSAVYLCASSSMTSRGTGELFFGEGSRLTVL.